This T cell receptor beta chain is from a study of T-cell memory formation after mild COVID-19. At the level of the study: For the most part, TCR clusters were specific to one donor. Study-wide results and caveats: CD4+ clones that contracted lay mainly in CM and EM; CD8+ ones lay in EMRA.

The CDR3 is made up of 14 amino acids. V dropped 6 bases and J dropped 0 bases, with 8 bases sitting between them. The V gene's germline CDR1 is SNHLY and CDR2 FYNNEI. With regard to this clonotype: The antigen remains undetermined.

Researchers used 5'RACE with constant-segment primers to make TCR alpha and TCR beta cDNA libraries that carry sample barcodes and UMIs. TCRdb reanalysed the 5' RACE reads using MiXCR and keeps one entry per CDR3 protein. The data hold 40,000 to 60,000 distinct CDR3 sequences, with roughly 12% observed a single time. V gene TRBV2 combines with J gene TRBJ2-2; D not certain. The sequenced material came from PBMCs or a T cell subset sorted from them (not recorded which). The sequence came from a man younger than 35 who had mild COVID-19 (a few samples of this study predate the infection). Cell type and time point are not known. The CDR3 protein is CASRILANTGELFF. CDR3 in DNA: TGTGCCAGCAGAATCCTCGCGAACACCGGGGAGCTGTTTTTT.